The rows below give T cell receptor beta chains drawn from one sample of a study of T-cell memory formation after mild COVID-19. MiXCR, applied by TCRdb to the 5' RACE reads, yields one record per CDR3 protein. The sample consists of approximately 580,000 distinct CDR3 sequences, 20% of them appearing once. Specimen: PBMCs or a T cell subset sorted from them (not recorded which). These receptor sequences come from an adult woman who had mild COVID-19 (a few samples of this study predate the infection). Cell type and time point are not known. Each CDR3 is given with its conserved first and last residue. A D gene is named only where the DNA matches it firmly. Only some rows state a clone size, as once, few, many or a class for expanded clones.

clone_size d_call cdr3_length j_call v_call cdr3_aa cdr3_nt
NA TRBD1 15 TRBJ2-1 TRBV19 CASSIAQGAYNEQFF TGTGCCAGTAGTATTGCCCAGGGGGCCTACAATGAGCAGTTCTTC
NA NA 12 TRBJ1-1 TRBV29-1 CSVKSMNTEAFF TGCAGCGTTAAGAGCATGAACACTGAAGCTTTCTTT
NA NA 15 TRBJ2-1 TRBV5-4 CASSLGSTRFNEQFF TGTGCCAGCAGCTTGGGGAGTACCAGGTTCAATGAGCAGTTCTTC
NA NA 13 TRBJ2-3 TRBV29-1 CSVAGALTDTQYF TGCAGCGTTGCTGGGGCCCTCACAGATACGCAGTATTTT
NA TRBD1 14 TRBJ1-3 TRBV12-3/TRBV12-4 CASSNRGSGNTIYF TGTGCCAGCAGTAACAGGGGAAGTGGAAACACCATATATTTT
NA TRBD2 15 TRBJ2-7 TRBV19 CASSISTGGAYEQYF TGTGCCAGTAGTATATCGACGGGGGGGGCCTACGAGCAGTACTTC
NA TRBD1 14 TRBJ2-5 TRBV6-4 CASRNRGRPETQYF TGTGCCAGCAGAAACAGGGGGCGCCCGGAGACCCAGTACTTC
NA TRBD2 13 TRBJ2-3 TRBV29-1 CSVVTSRTDTQYF TGCAGCGTTGTGACTAGCCGCACAGATACGCAGTATTTT
NA NA 14 TRBJ2-3 TRBV24-1 CATSDSRAADTQYF TGTGCCACCAGTGATTCCCGGGCGGCAGATACGCAGTATTTT
few TRBD1 18 TRBJ2-7 TRBV6-5 CASSSTPGQVYGGYEQYF TGTGCCAGCAGTTCGACTCCGGGACAGGTGTATGGGGGGTACGAGCAGTACTTC
few TRBD1 14 TRBJ2-7 TRBV19 CASSIVTGDRYQYF TGTGCCAGTAGTATCGTGACAGGGGACCGCTACCAGTACTTC
many TRBD2 15 TRBJ2-2 TRBV18 CASSARTSGTGELFF TGTGCCAGCTCAGCCCGGACTAGCGGTACCGGGGAGCTGTTTTTT
NA NA 15 TRBJ2-1 TRBV30 CAWSLGGSTYNEQFF TGTGCCTGGAGTTTAGGTGGGAGCACCTACAATGAGCAGTTCTTC
few NA 14 TRBJ1-2 TRBV20-1 CSARSSAGIAGYTF TGCAGTGCTAGATCTAGCGCAGGGATAGCTGGCTACACCTTC
few NA 12 TRBJ1-5 TRBV29-1 CSVKAGNQPQHF TGCAGCGTTAAGGCCGGCAATCAGCCCCAGCATTTT
many NA 14 TRBJ2-7 TRBV12-3/TRBV12-4 CASSLSGTVPEQYF TGTGCCAGCAGTTTGAGCGGGACAGTCCCCGAGCAGTACTTC
NA TRBD1 15 TRBJ1-4 TRBV7-2 CASSLQDRGGEKLFF TGTGCCAGCAGCTTACAGGACAGGGGAGGGGAAAAACTGTTTTTT
NA NA 16 TRBJ2-7 TRBV6-5 CASSYSTAGGSYEQYF TGTGCCAGCAGTTACTCGACGGCAGGAGGGTCTTACGAGCAGTACTTC
NA NA 11 TRBJ2-1 TRBV12-3/TRBV12-4 CASNLGNEQFF TGTGCCAGCAATCTGGGCAATGAGCAGTTCTTC
many TRBD1 15 TRBJ1-5 TRBV5-1 CASSPGTGHNQPQHF TGCGCCAGCAGCCCCGGGACAGGGCATAATCAGCCCCAGCATTTT
few NA 15 TRBJ1-1 TRBV5-1 CASSLVGGTNTEAFF TGCGCCAGCAGCTTGGTCGGGGGAACGAACACTGAAGCTTTCTTT
few NA 17 TRBJ2-3 TRBV7-9 CASSPGQWTDTRDTQYF TGTGCCAGCAGCCCAGGACAGTGGACGGACACACGAGATACGCAGTATTTT
few NA 14 TRBJ2-7 TRBV15 CATSRVGNQHEQYF TGTGCCACCAGCAGAGTGGGGAATCAACACGAGCAGTACTTC
few TRBD2 17 TRBJ2-3 TRBV20-1 CSAKGLAEISSTDTQYF TGCAGTGCTAAAGGACTAGCGGAAATATCTAGCACAGATACGCAGTATTTT
few TRBD2 14 TRBJ2-3 TRBV7-2 CASSSGGGPDTQYF TGTGCCAGCAGTAGCGGGGGTGGTCCGGATACGCAGTATTTT
NA NA 12 TRBJ2-5 TRBV6-2/TRBV6-3 CASSDSQETQYF TGTGCCAGCAGCGACAGTCAAGAGACCCAGTACTTC